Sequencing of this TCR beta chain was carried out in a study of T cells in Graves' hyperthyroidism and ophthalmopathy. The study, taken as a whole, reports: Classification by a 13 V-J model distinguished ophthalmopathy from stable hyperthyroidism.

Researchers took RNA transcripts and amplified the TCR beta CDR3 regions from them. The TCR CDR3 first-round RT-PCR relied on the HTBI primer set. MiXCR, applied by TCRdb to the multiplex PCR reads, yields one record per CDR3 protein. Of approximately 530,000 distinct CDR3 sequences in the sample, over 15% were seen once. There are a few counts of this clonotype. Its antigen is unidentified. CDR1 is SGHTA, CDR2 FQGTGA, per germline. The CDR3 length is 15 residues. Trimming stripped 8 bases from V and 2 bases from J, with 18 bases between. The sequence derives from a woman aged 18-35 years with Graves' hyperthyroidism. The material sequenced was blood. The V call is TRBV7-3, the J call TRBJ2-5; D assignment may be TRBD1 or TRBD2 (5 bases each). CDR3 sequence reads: CASAASVGVQETQYF. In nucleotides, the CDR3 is TGTGCCAGCGCCGCCTCTGTGGGGGTGCAAGAGACCCAGTACTTC.